The text below deals with one T cell receptor (beta chain). Antigen: not known. Here immunoSEQ multiplex PCR was the method, and the copy in TCRdb shows in-frame clones only, minus some. The repertoire has about 340,000 clones, roughly 92% of them found once; the top ten carry under 7%. V shed 8 bases and J shed 0 bases, with 7 bases lying between them. CDR3 size: 12 residues. Time point indicated: blood from clinic visit 5 months post-surgery; TSC patient then seizure free. Sequencing was limited to surgery cases with top T cell transcript signatures in brain tissue. The source of the sample is a study of brain T cells in children with intractable seizures. Study observations and caveats: Only CDR3 sequence similarity suggested viral specificity, without known HCMV serostatus.

The source material was peripheral blood, sampled 4 to 5 months after surgery. V and J are TRBV12-3 or TRBV12-4 and TRBJ1-1; no firm D call. This TCR was sampled from a boy under three years old with tuberous sclerosis and intractable seizures. The CDR3 nucleotides read TGTGCCAGCGGGTATTTGAACACTGAAGCTTTCTTT. It translates to CASGYLNTEAFF.